Following are 32 T cell receptor beta chains from one sample sequenced in a study of blood T cell repertoires in COVID-19 (dated by TCRdb to 2020 to 2021). Library construction relied on the immunoSEQ multiplex PCR assay. TCRdb limited this immuneACCESS table to in-frame rearrangements with V and J called. A share of clones is missing; checked studies link under half to unresolved V genes, and the rest is unexplained. This sample holds hundreds of thousands of clones; about 90% were observed only once. The ten largest clones add up to roughly 3% of the sample. The sequencing input was peripheral blood. The receptors come from a woman between 18 and 29 years old who had recovered from COVID-19.

This clone was seen only a few times. The chain links TRBV27 to TRBJ1-1, with 7 bases that match TRBD1. The CDR3 is 15 residues long. With V trimmed by 10 bases and J by 0 bases, 11 bases remained unmatched. Per the germline V gene, CDR1 is MNHEY and CDR2 is SMNVEV (reference sequence). The CDR3 DNA sequence: TGTGCCACCAGCGGGACAGCTAGCATGAACACTGAAGCTTTCTTT. The encoded protein is CATSGTASMNTEAFF.

CDR3 sequence: CASSYSGDSWEKLFF. In DNA, the CDR3 is TGTGCCAGCAGTTACTCGGGGGACAGCTGGGAAAAACTGTTTTTT. This chain joins TRBV6-6 and TRBJ1-4, with 7 bases identical to TRBD1. Germline V lookup: CDR1 MNHNY, CDR2 SVGAGI (reference sequence). The CDR3 is made up of 15 amino acids. The J segment lost 8 bases and the V segment lost 0 bases, leaving 6 bases of the junction unmatched.

This clone has only one observation. The CDR3 loop reads CASSDTGVGNEKLFF. CDR3 in DNA: TGTGCCAGCAGCGATACAGGGGTGGGGAATGAAAAACTGTTTTTT. The chain uses TRBV5-4 and TRBJ1-4, with 7 bases that match TRBD1. V dropped 4 bases and J dropped 5; count of bases not matched to a gene: 8. The germline gives CDR1 SGHNT, CDR2 YYREEE (reference sequence). The CDR3 is made up of 15 amino acids. Together with reference TRBV5-4 and TRBJ1-4, the CDR3 gives the full variable domain: ETGVTQSPTHLIKTRGQQVTLRCSSQSGHNTVSWYQQALGQGPQFIFQYYREEENGRGNFPPRFSGLQFPNYSSELNVNALELDDSALYLCASSDTGVGNEKLFFGSGTQLSVL.

The chain links TRBV25-1 to TRBJ1-2, with D unresolved. This CDR3 comprises 14 residues. Germline loops: CDR1 MGHDK, CDR2 SYGVNS. Trimming left V 0 bases short and J 7 bases short, with 12 bases between. The CDR3 nucleotides read TGTGCCAGCAGTGAATATGAGATCTCCGGTGGCTACACCTTC. Translating it yields CASSEYEISGGYTF.

DNA of the CDR3: TGTGCCAGCAGCTTTTGGGGGCTAACTAATGAAAAACTGTTTTTT. It codes for CASSFWGLTNEKLFF. The chain joins TRBV5-6 to TRBJ1-4; the D gene is possibly TRBD1 (6 bases). Germline CDR1 SGHDT, CDR2 YYEEEE. There are 15 residues in the CDR3. Trimming pared 2 bases from V and 1 base from J, leaving 9 bases between.

The gene calls are TRBV10-3 and TRBJ2-1, with D perhaps TRBD2 (6 bases). The CDR3 consists of 13 residues. V lost 4 bases and J lost 7, with 11 bases in between. Germline CDR1 is ENHRY and CDR2 is SYGVKD. The CDR3 reads CAISVGLSNEQFF. CDR3 DNA sequence: TGTGCCATCAGTGTGGGACTGTCAAATGAGCAGTTCTTC.

V is TRBV5-1 and J is TRBJ2-1, with TRBD2 matching 14 bases. Germline trimming cut 5 bases from V and 10 bases from J; bases unmatched to any gene: 11. The CDR3 is 16 amino acids. Germline V gene lookup returns CDR1 SGHRS and CDR2 YFSETQ. The CDR3 region has the DNA TGCGCCAGCAGATCATCCCCGGGACTAGCGGGAGAGGAGCAGTTCTTC. This encodes CASRSSPGLAGEEQFF. Full variable domain (outside the CDR3, taken from reference TRBV5-1 and TRBJ2-1): KAGVTQTPRYLIKTRGQQVTLSCSPISGHRSVSWYQQTPGQGLQFLFEYFSETQRNKGNFPGRFSGRQFSNSRSEMNVSTLELGDSALYLCASRSSPGLAGEEQFFGPGTRLTVL.

This clone is a singleton in its sample. The genes are TRBV5-6 and TRBJ2-3; TRBD2 matches 10 bases. V lost 6 bases to trimming and J lost 6 bases; unmatched junction nucleotides: 16. Germline V gives CDR1 SGHDT, CDR2 YYEEEE. There are 17 residues in the CDR3. The CDR3 sequence is CASNSAGGPLTRDTQYF. DNA of the CDR3: TGTGCCAGCAATTCAGCGGGAGGGCCGCTAACCCGGGATACGCAGTATTTT.

The rearrangement joins TRBV28 to TRBJ1-2; weak D call: TRBD1 (6 bases). CDR1 is MDHEN, CDR2 SYDVKM, per germline. V was clipped by 2 bases and J by 5 bases, with 12 bases between them. CDR3 length: 14 residues. The CDR3 loop is CASSLSRGFYGYTF. Here the CDR3 DNA reads TGTGCCAGCAGTTTAAGCAGGGGATTTTATGGCTACACCTTC.

V usage is TRBV27 and J usage is TRBJ1-4; D not resolved. Germline V CDR1 and CDR2: MNHEY, SMNVEV (reference sequence). The V end was cut by 6 bases, the J end by 4 bases, with 12 bases between. The CDR3 contains 14 residues. The CDR3 is CASRHGGINEKLFF. CDR3 DNA: TGTGCCAGCAGGCACGGAGGGATTAATGAAAAACTGTTTTTT. The full variable domain, its missing parts supplied by reference TRBV27 and TRBJ1-4, is EAQVTQNPRYLITVTGKKLTVTCSQNMNHEYMSWYRQDPGLGLRQIYYSMNVEVTDKGDVPEGYKVSRKEKRNFPLILESPSPNQTSLYFCASRHGGINEKLFFGSGTQLSVL.

This sequence joins TRBV11-2 and TRBJ2-7; the match to TRBD2 covers 10 bases. This CDR3 has 18 residues. J lost 2 bases, V lost 6 bases, and 16 bases had no gene match. Germline loops: CDR1 SGHAT, CDR2 FQNNGV. The CDR3 loop is CASSLGTSGIGPPYEQYV. The DNA of the CDR3 is TGTGCCAGCAGTCTCGGAACTAGCGGGATAGGCCCCCCCTACGAGCAGTACGTC.

V usage is TRBV6-5 and J usage is TRBJ2-7, with D maybe TRBD2 (5 bases). V lost 10 bases to trimming and J lost 1 base, with 17 bases between them. The V gene's germline CDR1 is MNHEY and CDR2 SVGAGI. CDR3 length: 14 residues. The CDR3: CATGRAGPSYEQYV. The DNA of the CDR3 is TGTGCCACCGGTCGGGCGGGCCCGTCCTACGAGCAGTACGTC.

This chain connects TRBV4-3 to TRBJ1-3; no firm D call. The CDR3 has 13 residues. The germline V gene encodes CDR1 LGHNA and CDR2 YSLEER. V shed 0 bases and J shed 4 bases, with 4 bases lying between them. The CDR3 spells CASSQETGNTIYF. CDR3 DNA: TGCGCCAGCAGCCAAGAGACAGGAAACACCATATATTTT.

The chain couples TRBV3-1 (or the pseudogene TRBV3-2) to TRBJ2-5; D is unresolved. The CDR3 is 16 residues long. The germline gives CDR1 LGHDT, CDR2 YNNKEL (reference sequence). Trimming shortened V by 1 base and J by 2 bases, and 14 bases separated the two germline ends. The CDR3 DNA is TGTGCCAGCAGCCAAGGGCCGGCGGAGAGACAAGAGACCCAGTACTTC. As protein: CASSQGPAERQETQYF.

The V call is TRBV5-1, the J call TRBJ1-4; the D is unclear. The V and J ends lost 7 bases and 5 bases respectively, with 30 bases between them. This CDR3 is built from 19 residues. Germline V lookup: CDR1 SGHRS, CDR2 YFSETQ. The CDR3 DNA reads TGCGCCAGCCGCCACTACCCCCCCCAAAATTCCGCATCAAATGAAAAACTGTTTTTT. Translating gives CASRHYPPQNSASNEKLFF.

The rearrangement uses TRBV7-2 and TRBJ1-5; 10 bases fit TRBD1. Per the germline V gene, CDR1 is SGHTA and CDR2 is FQGNSA. With 5 bases clipped from V and 6 bases from J, the junction kept 10 bases outside the gene matches. The CDR3 runs to 16 residues. The CDR3 spells CASSPIRQGALQPQHF. Here the CDR3 DNA reads TGTGCCAGCAGCCCCATTCGACAGGGGGCCCTTCAGCCCCAGCATTTT.

The J gene is TRBJ1-2, the V gene TRBV13; tentative D call: TRBD1 (6 bases). Germline V CDR1 and CDR2: PRHDT, FYEKMQ (reference sequence). The CDR3 is 14 amino acids. V was cut by 1 base and J by 6 bases, with 12 bases left in between. CDR3 nucleotide sequence: TGTGCCAGCAGCTTAGAGCTCGGGGGGCATGGCTACACCTTC. Protein sequence: CASSLELGGHGYTF.

This sequence joins TRBV11-3 and TRBJ2-5; 10 bases map to TRBD2. Trimming took 5 bases from V and 2 from J; bases not matched to a gene: 8. CDR3 size: 16 residues. In germline, CDR1 is SGHNT, CDR2 YENEEA. For the CDR3, the DNA is TGTGCCAGCAGCCGAGTCCTACTAGCGGGACAAGAGACCCAGTACTTC. Amino acid sequence: CASSRVLLAGQETQYF.

The chain is built from TRBV18 and TRBJ1-1; 7 bases agree with TRBD1. The ends lost 2 bases at V and 1 base at J; junction bases unmatched: 7. The germline V gene has CDR1 KGHSH and CDR2 LQKENI. The CDR3 covers 16 residues. The CDR3 sequence is CASSPETGLGNTEAFF. The CDR3 DNA sequence: TGTGCCAGCTCACCAGAGACAGGGCTGGGGAACACTGAAGCTTTCTTT.

This rearrangement joins TRBV19 to TRBJ1-5, with a tentative D call TRBD1 (5 bases). CDR1 is LNHDA, CDR2 SQIVND, per germline (reference sequence). This CDR3 is 16 amino acids long. V dropped 6 bases and J dropped 6 bases, with 21 bases sitting between them. The CDR3 nucleotides are TGTGCCAGTAGCAAGGGCCCTAACAGGTCTATTCAGCCCCAGCATTTT. Translated: CASSKGPNRSIQPQHF.

The chain uses TRBV21-1 and TRBJ2-1; TRBD2, the table's D call, was not compared with the DNA. TRBV21-1 is annotated as a pseudogene. The CDR3 extends over 17 amino acids. The DNA of the CDR3 is TGTGCCAGCAGCAAAAGGACTAGCCCCCATACCAACAATGAGCAGTTCTTC. Translating it yields CASSKRTSPHTNNEQFF.

The genes are TRBV5-6 and TRBJ1-1; 7 bases align to TRBD1. CDR3 size: 13 residues. V lost 4 bases to trimming and J lost 6 bases; unmatched junction nucleotides: 6. CDR1 SGHDT and CDR2 YYEEEE come from the germline V gene. The CDR3 bases are TGTGCCAGCAGCGACATGACAGGGTCTGAAGCTTTCTTT. Its translation: CASSDMTGSEAFF.

The chain couples TRBV3-1 (or the pseudogene TRBV3-2) to TRBJ2-5; D perhaps matches TRBD1 (6 bases). Germline CDR1 reads LGHDT; CDR2 reads YNNKEL (reference sequence). V was clipped by 1 base and J by 7 bases, with 13 bases between them. CDR3 length: 14 residues. The CDR3 coding sequence is TGTGCCAGCAGCCAAGCTAGGGGGAGAGGGACCCAGTACTTC. Amino acid sequence: CASSQARGRGTQYF.

This clone appeared once. V and J are TRBV18 and TRBJ2-1; no clear D gene. Germline-derived CDR1 and CDR2 are KGHSH and LQKENI. The CDR3 runs to 12 residues. V dropped 4 bases and J dropped 3 bases, with 4 bases sitting between them. CDR3 coding DNA: TGTGCCAGCTCACTCAACTACAATGAGCAGTTCTTC. This codes for CASSLNYNEQFF.

The chain employs TRBV4-3 and TRBJ1-2; D might be TRBD1 (6 bases). Germline lookup yields CDR1 LGHNA and CDR2 YSLEER. The CDR3 sequence is 14 residues long. The V end lost 2 bases, the J end lost 6 bases, and 13 bases lay between the germline ends. The CDR3 region has the DNA TGCGCCAGCAGCCAAACAACAGGGTTCCATGGCTACACCTTC. Protein sequence: CASSQTTGFHGYTF.

This clone was detected only once. The rearrangement links TRBV2 to TRBJ1-1; D gene ambiguous. CDR1 and CDR2 from the germline V gene are SNHLY and FYNNEI. There are 12 residues in the CDR3. V gave up 7 bases and J gave up 5 bases, with 11 bases separating them. The CDR3 protein is CASKRGVTEAFF. The CDR3 region has the DNA TGTGCCAGCAAGCGAGGAGTAACTGAAGCTTTCTTT.

The genes are TRBV29-1 and TRBJ2-1; 8 bases match TRBD1. V trimming: 1 base; J trimming: 7 bases; junction bases outside the gene matches: 9. CDR3 length: 15 residues. Looked up from germline, CDR1 is SQVTM and CDR2 is ANQGSEA. The DNA of the CDR3 is TGCAGCGTTGAAGGACGGACAGGGAGTCCGAATGAGCAGTTCTTC. Amino acids: CSVEGRTGSPNEQFF.

The chain combines TRBV2 with TRBJ1-2; 10 bases map to TRBD1. Germline V gene data show CDR1 as SNHLY and CDR2 as FYNNEI. V lost 6 bases, J lost 6 bases, and 4 bases stayed unmatched. There are 13 residues in the CDR3. The CDR3 DNA reads TGTGCCAGCAGGGAGGGACAGGGGAATGGCTACACCTTC. Amino acids: CASREGQGNGYTF.

CDR3 region: CASKNRDGSPLHF. The CDR3 DNA follows: TGTGCCAGTAAAAACAGGGATGGGTCACCCCTCCACTTT. V usage is TRBV2 and J usage is TRBJ1-6, with D possibly TRBD1 on 6 matching bases. Trimming cost V 9 bases and J 10 bases, with 16 bases left between them. Germline CDR1 SNHLY, CDR2 FYNNEI. The CDR3 loop spans 13 amino acids. The full variable domain, its missing parts supplied by reference TRBV2 and TRBJ1-6, is EPEVTQTPSHQVTQMGQEVILRCVPISNHLYFYWYRQILGQKVEFLVSFYNNEISEKSEIFDDQFSVERPDGSNFTLKIRSTKLEDSAMYFCASKNRDGSPLHFGNGTRLTVT.

As for this clone: The sample holds other DNA sequences that translate to the same CDR3. The V gene is TRBV28, the J gene TRBJ1-2, with 10 bases that match TRBD1. This CDR3 has 14 amino acids. The germline gives CDR1 MDHEN, CDR2 SYDVKM. CDR3 sequence reads: CATHPGQGLYGYTF. The CDR3 region has the DNA TGTGCTACCCACCCGGGACAGGGGCTCTATGGCTACACCTTC.

The J gene is TRBJ1-2, the V gene TRBV12-5, with TRBD1 as a possible D gene (6 bases). CDR1 is LGHNT and CDR2 is FRNRAP in the germline V gene. V was trimmed by 6 bases and J by 4 bases, leaving 12 bases between them. This CDR3 has 13 amino acids. CDR3 loop: CASGPQGIYGYTF. CDR3 DNA: TGTGCTAGTGGCCCGCAGGGGATCTATGGCTACACCTTC.

The rearrangement uses TRBV27 and TRBJ2-2, with D uncertain. CDR3 length: 17 residues. V was clipped by 4 bases and J by 0 bases, with 15 bases between them. CDR1 and CDR2 (germline): MNHEY, SMNVEV (reference sequence). CDR3 in DNA: TGTGCCAGCAGTTCTGGTGGGTGGGCCTCGAACACCGGGGAGCTGTTTTTT. Amino acids: CASSSGGWASNTGELFF.